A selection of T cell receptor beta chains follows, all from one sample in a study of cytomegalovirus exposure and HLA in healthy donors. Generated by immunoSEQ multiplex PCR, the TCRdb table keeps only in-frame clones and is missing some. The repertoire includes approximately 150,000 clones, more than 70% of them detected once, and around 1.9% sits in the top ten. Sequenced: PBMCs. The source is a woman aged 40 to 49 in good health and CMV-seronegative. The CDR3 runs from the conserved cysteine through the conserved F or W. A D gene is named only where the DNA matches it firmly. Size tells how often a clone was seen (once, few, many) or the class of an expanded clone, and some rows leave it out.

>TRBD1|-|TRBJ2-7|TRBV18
TGTGCCAGCTCACCCGGGACAGGGAATGAGCAGTACTTC
CASSPGTGNEQYF
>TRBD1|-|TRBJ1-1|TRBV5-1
TGCGCCAGCAGTACAGGGGGGGGCACTGAAGCTTTCTTT
CASSTGGGTEAFF
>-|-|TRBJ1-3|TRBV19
TGTGCCAGTAGTAGCTCCGAGGCTTCTGGAAACACCATATATTTT
CASSSSEASGNTIYF
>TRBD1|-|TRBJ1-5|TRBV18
TGTGCCAGCTCACTGACCGGGACAGGGTTATATCAGCCCCAGCATTTT
CASSLTGTGLYQPQHF
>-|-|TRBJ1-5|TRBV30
TGTGCCTGGAGTGTATTGGCCGCGGAATCGCCCCAGCATTTT
CAWSVLAAESPQHF
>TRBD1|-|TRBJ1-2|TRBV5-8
TGTGCCAGCAGCTGGGGACAGGGAGAAGGCACCTTC
CASSWGQGEGTF
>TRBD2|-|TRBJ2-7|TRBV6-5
TGTGCCAGCAGTTACTCGCGGGGGAATCCCTACGAGCAGTACTTC
CASSYSRGNPYEQYF
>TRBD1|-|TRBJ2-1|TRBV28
TGTGCCAGCAGCACGGGACAGGGCTACAATGAGCAGTTCTTC
CASSTGQGYNEQFF
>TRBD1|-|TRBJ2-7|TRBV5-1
TGCGCCAGCAGCGGCGGCGGACAGGGCTACGAGCAGTACTTC
CASSGGGQGYEQYF
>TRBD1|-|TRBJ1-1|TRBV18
TGTGCCAGCTCCTCCGGGACAGGGGGATTGTCTGAAGCTTTCTTT
CASSSGTGGLSEAFF
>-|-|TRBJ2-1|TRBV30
TGTGCCTGGAGTGTACTTGCGGGCCCAGGGGATGAGCAGTTCTTC
CAWSVLAGPGDEQFF
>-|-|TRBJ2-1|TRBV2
TGTGCCAGCGGCGTCCGCGGCCATGAGCAGTTCTTC
CASGVRGHEQFF
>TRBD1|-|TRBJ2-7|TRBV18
TGTGCCAGCTCAACACGACAGGGAAGGGGCTACGAGCAGTACTTC
CASSTRQGRGYEQYF
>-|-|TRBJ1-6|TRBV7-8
TGTGCCAGCAGCCATGCCGGGACAACACCCCTCCACTTT
CASSHAGTTPLHF
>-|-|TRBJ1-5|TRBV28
TGTGCCAGCAGTTTCACCCGTCTAGACTCTAGCAATCAGCCCCAGCATTTT
CASSFTRLDSSNQPQHF
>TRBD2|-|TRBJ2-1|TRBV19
TGTGCCAGTAGTATTCAAAGCGGGAGGGCCAATGAGCAGTTCTTC
CASSIQSGRANEQFF
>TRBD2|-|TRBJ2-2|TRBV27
TGTGCCAGCAGTTCGGGACTAGCAAGGGCCGGGGAGCTGTTTTTT
CASSSGLARAGELFF
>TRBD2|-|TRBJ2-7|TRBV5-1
TGCGCCAGCAGCCCGAATCGGGGGGACGAGCAGTACTTC
CASSPNRGDEQYF
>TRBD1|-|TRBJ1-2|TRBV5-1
TGCGCCAGCAGCCCTACCCTAGACAGGGCCTCTAACTATGGCTACACCTTC
CASSPTLDRASNYGYTF
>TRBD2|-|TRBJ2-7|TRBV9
TGTGCCAGCAGCGTATCCAGCGGGGGGGATAGTGAGCAGTACTTC
CASSVSSGGDSEQYF
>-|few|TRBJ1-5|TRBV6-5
TGTGCCAGCAGTGTTGGGCAGCCTCAGCCCCAGCATTTT
CASSVGQPQPQHF
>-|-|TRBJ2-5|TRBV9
TGTGCCAGCAGCTTACAAGACAACCCCCAGTACTTC
CASSLQDNPQYF
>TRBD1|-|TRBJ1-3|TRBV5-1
TGCGCCAGCAGCCCGGACAGGGAGGGAAACACCATATATTTT
CASSPDREGNTIYF
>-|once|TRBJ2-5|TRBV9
TGTGCCAGCACCCCCACAGGTGGTACGGAGACCCAGTACTTC
CASTPTGGTETQYF
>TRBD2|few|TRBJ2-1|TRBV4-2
TGTGCCAGCAGCCCAGGGTGGAGCGGGGGAAACAATGAGCAGTTCTTC
CASSPGWSGGNNEQFF
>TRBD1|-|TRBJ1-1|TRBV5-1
TGCGCCAGCAGACACACAGGGGGCTCATTGAACACTGAAGCTTTCTTT
CASRHTGGSLNTEAFF
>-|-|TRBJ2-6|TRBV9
TGTGCCAGCAGCGGGACAACCAGGGTCACTGGGGCCAACGTCCTGACTTTC
CASSGTTRVTGANVLTF
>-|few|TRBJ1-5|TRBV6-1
TGTGCCAGCATAGGGGCTGGGGGGGGCAATCAGCCCCAGCATTTT
CASIGAGGGNQPQHF
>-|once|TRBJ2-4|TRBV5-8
TGTGCCAGCAGCTTAAAAACGAGGGGGAACATTCAGTACTTC
CASSLKTRGNIQYF
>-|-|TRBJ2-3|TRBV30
TGTGCCTGGAGTGGGGGACTTACCCAGCAGTATTTT
CAWSGGLTQQYF
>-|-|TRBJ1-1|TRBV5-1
TGCGCCAGCAGCTTGTCGGCAGGCCTCATGAACACTGAAGCTTTCTTT
CASSLSAGLMNTEAFF
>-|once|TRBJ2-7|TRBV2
TGTGCCAGCAGTGACCACATGCAGGGCCACGAGCAGTACTTC
CASSDHMQGHEQYF
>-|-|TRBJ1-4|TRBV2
TGTGCCAGCAGTGTTTGGCGGGCAACTAATGAAAAACTGTTTTTT
CASSVWRATNEKLFF
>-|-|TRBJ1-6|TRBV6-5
TGTGCCAGCAGTTACTCGGCGGGGAATTCACCCCTCCACTTT
CASSYSAGNSPLHF
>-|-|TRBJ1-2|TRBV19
TGTGCCAGTAGCGCAAACAGGGAGTGGTATGGCTACACCTTC
CASSANREWYGYTF
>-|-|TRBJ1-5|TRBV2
TGTGCCAGCACCGAGGGCAGGGGCCAGAGCAATCAGCCCCAGCATTTT
CASTEGRGQSNQPQHF
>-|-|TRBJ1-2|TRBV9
TGTGCCAGCAGCGTTGACCGGGACTATGGCTACACCTTC
CASSVDRDYGYTF
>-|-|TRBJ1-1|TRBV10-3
TGTGCCATCAGTCAACTCGGGGGGGCTTTGAACACTGAAGCTTTCTTT
CAISQLGGALNTEAFF
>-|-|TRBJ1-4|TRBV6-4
TGTGCCAGCAGTGCCGGGACGGCGGGGGAAAAACTGTTTTTT
CASSAGTAGEKLFF
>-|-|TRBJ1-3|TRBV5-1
TGCGCCAGCAGCTTGGACAGCCTTGGAAACACCATATATTTT
CASSLDSLGNTIYF
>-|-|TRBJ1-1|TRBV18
TGTGCCAGCTCACCCCGGAGTAAGGGGACTGAAGCTTTCTTT
CASSPRSKGTEAFF
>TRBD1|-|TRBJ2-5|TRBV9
TGTGCCAGCAGCGTAGGGGGACAGGGGAAAGAGACCCAGTACTTC
CASSVGGQGKETQYF
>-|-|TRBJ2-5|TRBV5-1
TGCGCCAGCAGCTTGGTGGGGGGAGCTGAGACCCAGTACTTC
CASSLVGGAETQYF
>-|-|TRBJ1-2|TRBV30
TGTGCCTGGAGTCGGGGTTCCTATGGCTACACCTTC
CAWSRGSYGYTF
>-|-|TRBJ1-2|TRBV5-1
TGCGCCAGCAGCTTGGGGGGCGTTGATGGCTACACCTTC
CASSLGGVDGYTF
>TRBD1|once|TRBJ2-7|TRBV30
TGTGCCTGGGGGGACAGTCGCTACGAGCAGTACTTC
CAWGDSRYEQYF